This paragraph covers one T cell receptor beta chain sequence. Trimming at V came to 4 bases and at J to 5 bases, leaving 4 bases not matched to a gene. The CDR3 runs to 14 residues. The germline V gene has CDR1 SQVTM and CDR2 ANQGSEA. This specimen comes from a study of blood T cell repertoires in COVID-19. Study context: PBMCs, B-cell-depleted T cells, or T cells provided the cDNA or gDNA that made up the material.

Using immunoSEQ multiplex PCR, the repertoire was profiled, and TCRdb retains in-frame clones only, with some absent. The table includes about 68,000 clones, over 75% detected once. Input material: peripheral blood. The rearrangement uses TRBV29-1 and TRBJ2-1; 11 bases align to TRBD2. This receptor was taken from a man aged 50-59 years with acute or convalescent COVID-19. The CDR3 nucleotides are TGCAGCGTTGGAGGGACTAGCGGACACAATGAGCAGTTCTTC. Its protein is CSVGGTSGHNEQFF.